The 18 T cell receptor beta chains presented below share a single source sample, sequenced in a study of CD8 T cells in ankylosing spondylitis. TCRdb used MiXCR to reprocess the 5' RACE reads, holding one entry per CDR3 protein. Seen here are about 190,000 distinct CDR3 sequences, over 10% observed once, and the top ten hold approximately 10%. Sequences were obtained from blood, either unsorted or a sorted T cell fraction (not recorded which). These receptors originate from a female donor with ankylosing spondylitis or in good health (not recorded which).

The chain is built from TRBV28 and TRBJ2-7; D is ambiguous. V dropped 6 bases and J dropped 1 base, with 10 bases sitting between them. Germline loops: CDR1 MDHEN, CDR2 SYDVKM. The CDR3 is 13 amino acids. The CDR3 bases are TGTGCCAGCAGACCCGGGTCATCCTACGAGCAGTACTTC. It specifies CASRPGSSYEQYF.

The chain uses TRBV20-1 and TRBJ1-6; a weak D match, TRBD1 (6 bases). This CDR3 contains 13 residues. In germline, CDR1 is DFQATT, CDR2 SNEGSKA (reference sequence). V was cut by 3 bases and J by 10 bases, with 13 bases left in between. CDR3 in amino acids: CSASGRGKSPLHF. DNA for the CDR3: TGCAGTGCTAGTGGCAGGGGTAAATCACCCCTCCACTTT.

This clonotype has a count of ten or more. J is TRBJ2-1 and V is TRBV7-9; 9 positions agree with TRBD2. The V gene's germline CDR1 is SEHNR and CDR2 FQNEAQ (reference sequence). With V trimmed by 4 bases and J by 7 bases, 8 bases remained unmatched. The CDR3 spans 15 residues. In DNA, the CDR3 is TGTGCCAGCAGCTCTCAAGCGGGAGGCGGGAATGAGCAGTTCTTC. This encodes CASSSQAGGGNEQFF. The variable domain in full, with the rest retrieved from reference TRBV7-9 and TRBJ2-1, is DTGVSQNPRHKITKRGQNVTFRCDPISEHNRLYWYRQTLGQGPEFLTYFQNEAQLEKSRLLSDRFSAERPKGSFSTLEIQRTEQGDSAMYLCASSSQAGGGNEQFFGPGTRLTVL.

This clonotype was detected ten times or more. The rearrangement uses TRBV28 and TRBJ1-5; D remains ambiguous. Looked up from germline, CDR1 is MDHEN and CDR2 is SYDVKM. Trimming pared 8 bases from V and 0 bases from J, leaving 14 bases between. This CDR3 has 15 residues. Here the CDR3 reads CASFNSGYSNQPQHF. The CDR3 bases are TGTGCCAGCTTTAACTCCGGATATAGCAATCAGCCCCAGCATTTT.

V is TRBV6-1 and J is TRBJ2-1; D possibly corresponds to TRBD2 (5 bases). CDR3 length: 12 amino acids. Germline CDR1 MNHNS, CDR2 SASEGT. Trimming removed 5 bases at V and 5 bases at J, with 7 bases between. In nucleotides, the CDR3 is TGTGCCAGCAGTCAGACTAACAATGAGCAGTTCTTC. It is translated as CASSQTNNEQFF.

The V call is TRBV9, the J call TRBJ2-1; TRBD2 agrees at 10 bases. The CDR3 loop spans 16 amino acids. V shed 4 bases, J shed 5 bases, and the junction held 9 bases outside the gene matches. Germline V gene sequence: CDR1 SGDLS, CDR2 YYNGEE. CDR3 region: CASSLHQAGGNNEQFF. CDR3 bases: TGTGCCAGCAGCCTCCACCAAGCGGGAGGGAACAATGAGCAGTTCTTC.

This clonotype has just a few counts. The V gene is TRBV20-1, the J gene TRBJ2-7; tentatively, D is TRBD1 or TRBD2 (5 bases each). The CDR3 is 15 residues long. V was trimmed by 0 bases and J by 6 bases, leaving 18 bases between them. CDR1 DFQATT and CDR2 SNEGSKA come from the germline V gene (reference sequence). CDR3 DNA: TGCAGTGCTAGAGATATCTCTCGGGGCAGGGCCGAGCAGTACTTC. Protein: CSARDISRGRAEQYF.

The V call is TRBV18, the J call TRBJ2-5; TRBD1 or TRBD2 may be the D gene (5 bases each). The CDR3 consists of 14 residues. The germline CDR1 and CDR2 sequences are KGHSH and LQKENI. Trimming removed 0 bases from V and 5 bases from J, with 10 bases in between. CDR3 sequence: CASSPPGERETQYF. The CDR3 DNA reads TGTGCCAGCTCACCACCGGGGGAGAGGGAGACCCAGTACTTC.

Concerning this clonotype: This may stem from a read error, because a much larger clone lies one nucleotide away. This chain uses TRBV28 with TRBJ2-7, with D unclear. The CDR3 has 11 residues. Germline CDR1 MDHEN, CDR2 SYDVKM. The CDR3 loop reads CASNLTREQYF. CDR3 DNA: TGTGCCAGCAATTTAACGAGGGAGCAGTACTTC.

The rearrangement links TRBV20-1 to TRBJ2-7, with D possibly TRBD1 on 5 matching bases. Germline CDR1 reads DFQATT; CDR2 reads SNEGSKA (reference sequence). V lost 1 base to trimming and J lost 4 bases, with 14 bases between them. There are 14 residues in the CDR3. CDR3 residues: CSARGGSPSYEQYF. The CDR3 nucleotides are TGCAGTGCTAGAGGGGGCAGTCCGTCGTACGAGCAGTACTTC.

The table lists this clonotype with many counts. The chain couples TRBV29-1 to TRBJ1-2; D is possibly TRBD1 (5 bases). Trimming stripped 6 bases from V and 8 bases from J, with 19 bases between. The CDR3 runs to 13 residues. Germline assignment: CDR1 SQVTM and CDR2 ANQGSEA. The CDR3 reads CSVATGTATGYTF. In DNA, the CDR3 is TGCAGCGTCGCGACCGGGACGGCCACGGGCTACACCTTC.

The chain uses TRBV7-2 and TRBJ1-1; 7 nucleotides align to TRBD1. The CDR3 has 13 amino acids. Unmatched junction bases numbered 4, after V lost 4 bases and J lost 5 bases. Germline V gene data show CDR1 as SGHTA and CDR2 as FQGNSA. The CDR3 is CASSYRGRTEAFF. CDR3 in DNA: TGTGCCAGCAGCTACAGGGGAAGGACTGAAGCTTTCTTT.

Ten or more counts support this clonotype. This sequence joins TRBV11-1 and TRBJ2-7; the match to TRBD1 covers 7 bases. J was trimmed by 3 bases and V by 3 bases; bases with no gene match: 5. This CDR3 contains 14 residues. Germline-derived CDR1 and CDR2 are SGHAT and FQDESV (reference sequence). The DNA for the CDR3 is TGTGCCAGCAGCTTCGGACAGGAGGACTACGAGCAGTACTTC. This encodes CASSFGQEDYEQYF.

There are many counts of this clonotype. The V call is TRBV20-1, the J call TRBJ2-7; 10 nucleotides align to TRBD2. The V gene's germline CDR1 is DFQATT and CDR2 SNEGSKA (reference sequence). The CDR3 is 15 residues long. With 5 bases clipped from V and 0 bases from J, the junction kept 7 bases outside the gene matches. The CDR3 DNA sequence: TGCAGTGCTCCCGAATCTAGCGGGAGCTCCTACGAGCAGTACTTC. It codes for CSAPESSGSSYEQYF.

A few counts support this clonotype. This chain connects TRBV9 to TRBJ1-6; TRBD1 might be the D (6 bases). The CDR3 is made up of 14 amino acids. Deletions cut 4 bases from V and 8 bases from J, with 13 bases between. Germline CDR1 reads SGDLS; CDR2 reads YYNGEE. The CDR3 loop is CASSPGQFDSPLHF. DNA of the CDR3: TGTGCCAGCAGCCCCGGACAGTTCGATTCACCCCTCCACTTT.

This clonotype was recorded many times. J is TRBJ1-3 and V is TRBV5-1; D may be TRBD1 (5 bases). Germline CDR1 is SGHRS and CDR2 is YFSETQ. Trimming stripped 2 bases from V and 0 bases from J, with 15 bases between. This CDR3 is built from 17 residues. CDR3 in DNA: TGCGCCAGCAGCTTACAACCGGGACGGACCTCTGGAAACACCATATATTTT. Protein product: CASSLQPGRTSGNTIYF.

In this sample, this clonotype turned up a few times. The chain uses TRBV12-3 or TRBV12-4 and TRBJ1-5; TRBD1 might be the D (5 bases). The CDR3 length is 12 residues. V shed 3 bases and J shed 11 bases, with 11 bases lying between them. CDR3 in amino acids: CASSFYEGTQHF. The CDR3 coding sequence is TGTGCCAGCAGTTTTTATGAGGGGACCCAGCATTTT.

This clonotype was observed at least ten times. V usage is TRBV20-1 and J usage is TRBJ2-7, with D perhaps TRBD1 (6 bases). The V gene lost 4 bases and the J gene lost 3 bases, with 10 bases spanning the gap. Per the germline V gene, CDR1 is DFQATT and CDR2 is SNEGSKA (reference sequence). The CDR3 has 12 amino acids. CDR3 protein: CSATIRGYEQYF. The CDR3 nucleotides are TGCAGTGCTACAATCAGGGGCTACGAGCAGTACTTC.